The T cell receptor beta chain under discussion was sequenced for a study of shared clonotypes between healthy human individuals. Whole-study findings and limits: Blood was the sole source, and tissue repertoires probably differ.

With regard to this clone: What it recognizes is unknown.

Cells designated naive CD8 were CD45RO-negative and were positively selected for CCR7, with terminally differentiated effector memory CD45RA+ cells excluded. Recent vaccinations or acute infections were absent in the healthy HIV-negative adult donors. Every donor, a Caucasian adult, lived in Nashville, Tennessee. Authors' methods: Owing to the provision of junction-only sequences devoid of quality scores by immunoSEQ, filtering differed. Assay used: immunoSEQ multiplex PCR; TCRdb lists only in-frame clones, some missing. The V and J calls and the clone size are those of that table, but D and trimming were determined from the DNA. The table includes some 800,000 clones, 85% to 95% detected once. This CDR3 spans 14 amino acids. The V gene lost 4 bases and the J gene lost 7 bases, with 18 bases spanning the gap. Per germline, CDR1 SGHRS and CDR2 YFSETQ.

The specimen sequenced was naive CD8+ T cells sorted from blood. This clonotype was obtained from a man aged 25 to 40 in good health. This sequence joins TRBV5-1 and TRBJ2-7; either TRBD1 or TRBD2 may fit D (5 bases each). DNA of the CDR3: TGCGCCAGCAGCGGGACGACAGACTACGGGGAGCAGTACTTC. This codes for CASSGTTDYGEQYF.